Reported below is one T cell receptor beta chain. The entry originates in a study of cytomegalovirus exposure and HLA in healthy donors. V lost 4 bases and J lost 6; bases outside the gene matches: 6. The CDR3 extends over 13 amino acids. CDR1 SGDLS and CDR2 YYNGEE come from the germline V gene. Use of 60 Vbeta and 13 Jbeta primers characterized the PCR. Repertoires were generated with immunoSEQ multiplex PCR, while TCRdb's copy carries only in-frame clones and drops some. The data show approximately 70,000 clones, with 65% to 85% seen just once and around 3.2% held by the top ten. The sequencing input was PBMCs. J is TRBJ2-5 and V is TRBV9, with 7 bases identical to TRBD2. The sequence derives from a woman in her 30s in good health and CMV-seronegative. The CDR3 DNA reads TGTGCCAGCAGCACCGGGGAGGGGAAGACCCAGTACTTC. Translation gives CASSTGEGKTQYF.